Listed here are 15 T cell receptor beta chains from one sample, sequenced in a study of memory CD4+ T cells and cytomegalovirus serostatus. Profiled with immunoSEQ multiplex PCR; TCRdb holds only in-frame clones, not every one. The table lists tens of thousands of clones, 76% of them singletons. Single viable CD3+CD4+CD8-CD45RO+ cells were sorted as the memory CD4+ T cells. Sequencing was done on a sample of memory CD4+ T cells from blood. The receptors originated from an adult in good health and CMV-seropositive.

The chain is built from TRBV9 and TRBJ1-2, with TRBD1 matching 7 bases. Per germline, CDR1 SGDLS and CDR2 YYNGEE. Trimming at V came to 1 base and at J to 5 bases, leaving 5 bases not matched to a gene. This CDR3 has 14 amino acids. Written as DNA, the CDR3 is TGTGCCAGCAGCGTACTAGGACAGGCATATGGCTACACCTTC. Translated, it gives CASSVLGQAYGYTF.

This CDR3 is CASSLSFFETQYF. For the CDR3, the DNA is TGCGCCAGCAGCTTGTCCTTTTTCGAGACCCAGTACTTC. V and J are TRBV5-1 and TRBJ2-5; D uncertain. With 1 base removed from V and 5 bases from J, the gap between germline ends came to 9 bases. The CDR3 length is 13 residues. Germline CDR1 reads SGHRS; CDR2 reads YFSETQ.

The chain couples TRBV4-3 to TRBJ2-3, with D tentatively TRBD2 (6 bases). CDR1 LGHNA and CDR2 YSLEER come from the germline V gene. V lost 1 base and J lost 3, with 14 bases in between. This CDR3 is built from 16 residues. CDR3 bases: TGCGCCAGCAGCCAAGTTACGGGAGTTAGAACAGATACGCAGTATTTT. Translation: CASSQVTGVRTDTQYF.

J is TRBJ2-3 and V is TRBV7-8, with D possibly being TRBD2 (5 bases). Deletions cut 3 bases from V and 6 bases from J, with 13 bases between. The CDR3 extends over 14 amino acids. Per germline, CDR1 SGHVS and CDR2 FQNEAQ. The CDR3 DNA sequence: TGTGCCAGCAGCTTTCACGGGGTCCGGGATACGCAGTATTTT. It translates to CASSFHGVRDTQYF.

A single count supports this clone. The rearrangement joins TRBV28 to TRBJ2-3, with no clear D. CDR3 length equals 13 residues. Germline loops: CDR1 MDHEN, CDR2 SYDVKM. The V gene lost 6 bases and the J gene lost 2 bases, with 9 bases spanning the gap. As DNA, the CDR3 is TGTGCCAGCAGCTCTGGGTCCACAGATACGCAGTATTTT. Translation gives CASSSGSTDTQYF.

The gene calls are TRBV7-2 and TRBJ2-7, with D perhaps matching TRBD1 or TRBD2 (5 bases each). Germline V CDR1 and CDR2: SGHTA, FQGNSA. The V and J ends lost 6 bases and 0 bases respectively, with 12 bases between them. This CDR3 is 14 amino acids long. CDR3 bases: TGTGCCAGCAGTCTAACCGGGACCTCCTACGAGCAGTACTTC. Its translation: CASSLTGTSYEQYF.

The chain uses TRBV5-1 and TRBJ2-2; the D gene is possibly TRBD1 (6 bases). CDR3 length: 14 residues. V lost 6 bases and J 2 bases, leaving 11 bases between the germline ends. The germline V gene encodes CDR1 SGHRS and CDR2 YFSETQ. DNA for the CDR3: TGCGCCAGCAAGGACAGTGGTAACACCGGGGAGCTGTTTTTT. Translating it yields CASKDSGNTGELFF.

The chain couples TRBV5-8 to TRBJ2-7; 7 nucleotides align to TRBD2. Germline V gene lookup returns CDR1 SGHTS and CDR2 YDEGEE. The CDR3 is 17 amino acids. The V segment lost 0 bases and the J segment 0 bases; nucleotides outside the gene matches: 9. The CDR3 loop reads CASSLGSGRGRSYEQYF. The CDR3 coding sequence is TGTGCCAGCAGCTTGGGGTCGGGGAGGGGACGCTCCTACGAGCAGTACTTC. Filled out from reference TRBV5-8 and TRBJ2-7, the complete variable domain reads EAGVTQSPTHLIKTRGQQATLRCSPISGHTSVYWYQQALGLGLQFLLWYDEGEERNRGNFPPRFSGRQFPNYSSELNVNALELEDSALYLCASSLGSGRGRSYEQYFGPGTRLTVT.

The chain is built from TRBV4-1 and TRBJ1-5, with D perhaps matching TRBD1 (5 bases). The V end was cut by 0 bases, the J end by 5 bases, with 11 bases between. This CDR3 has 15 amino acids. Germline V gene data show CDR1 as MGHRA and CDR2 as YSYEKL. The CDR3 here is CASSQDGAADQPQHF. In DNA form, the CDR3 reads TGCGCCAGCAGCCAAGATGGGGCTGCTGATCAGCCCCAGCATTTT.

V is TRBV6-5 and J is TRBJ2-5; D might be TRBD1 (6 bases). Trimming pared 4 bases from V and 7 bases from J, leaving 19 bases between. CDR1 MNHEY and CDR2 SVGAGI come from the germline V gene. This CDR3 comprises 15 residues. The DNA of the CDR3 is TGTGCCAGCAGTTGGGGGTCAGGGGCGGGCGGGACCCAGTACTTC. Protein sequence: CASSWGSGAGGTQYF.

The chain is built from TRBV25-1 and TRBJ2-3; perhaps TRBD2 as D (5 bases). V was pared by 2 bases and J by 5 bases, with 8 bases between. This CDR3 is 13 amino acids long. Germline CDR1 and CDR2: MGHDK and SYGVNS. DNA for the CDR3: TGTGCCAGCAGTGAACTAGCTCAAGATACGCAGTATTTT. Residues: CASSELAQDTQYF.

V gene TRBV19 combines with J gene TRBJ1-1; maybe TRBD1 (6 bases). V lost 5 bases and J 3 bases, leaving 10 bases between the germline ends. Germline CDR1 reads LNHDA; CDR2 reads SQIVND (reference sequence). The CDR3 totals 13 residues. The CDR3 reads CASSRRGDTEAFF. The CDR3 coding sequence is TGTGCCAGTAGTCGGAGGGGGGACACTGAAGCTTTCTTT.

This chain joins TRBV30 and TRBJ1-2, with D uncertain. The V and J ends lost 3 bases and 7 bases respectively, with 15 bases between them. CDR1 GTSNPN and CDR2 SVGIG come from the germline V gene (reference sequence). The length of the CDR3 is 13 residues. Here the CDR3 DNA reads TGTGCCTGGAGAGTTAGGGATTCCGGTGGCTACACCTTC. This translates into CAWRVRDSGGYTF.

This clone was observed a handful of times. The chain carries TRBV5-1 and TRBJ2-5; 7 bases match TRBD2. The CDR3 contains 14 residues. Trimming took 2 bases from V and 1 from J; bases not matched to a gene: 2. Per germline, CDR1 SGHRS and CDR2 YFSETQ. This CDR3 reads CASSLAGLQETQYF. In nucleotides, the CDR3 is TGCGCCAGCAGCTTAGCGGGGCTCCAAGAGACCCAGTACTTC.

This clone was counted only a few times. V and J are TRBV7-2 and TRBJ1-2; no firm D call. The CDR3 covers 12 residues. Germline loops: CDR1 SGHTA, CDR2 FQGNSA. V was shortened by 5 bases and J by 8 bases, with 12 bases between the two germline ends. The CDR3, as DNA: TGTGCCAGCAGCGCCCAACTTGGCGGCTACACCTTC. This sequence encodes CASSAQLGGYTF.